The present TCR beta chain was sequenced within a study of CD8+CD57+ T cells in acquired aplastic anemia. General observations from the study: Patients and controls had in common twenty-nine CD8+ CDR3 sequences.

The CDR3 sequence is 14 residues long. Trimming stripped 3 bases from V and 3 bases from J, with 8 bases between. From germline, CDR1 is SNHLY and CDR2 FYNNEI. Points on this clonotype: As yet, its antigen is unknown.

The study profiled TCR beta VDJ and CDR3 using genomic DNA as template. In TCRdb, the reads were re-called with MiXCR into one record per CDR3 protein. The sample lists about 120,000 distinct CDR3 sequences, 58% occurring once. Previously, flow cytometry had revealed CD8+CD57+ cell expansion in the patients chosen for sequencing. Every patient had severe acquired aplastic anemia. The specimen sequenced was sorted CD4+, CD8+, or CD8+CD57+ T cells (not recorded which) from PBMCs. The V call is TRBV2, the J call TRBJ1-4, with a weak D call TRBD1 (6 bases). The TCR was taken from a human donor with aplastic anemia. CDR3 nucleotides: TGTGCCAGCAGTGAGGACAGACCTAATGAAAAACTGTTTTTT. The encoded protein is CASSEDRPNEKLFF. Full variable domain (remainder filled in from reference TRBV2 and TRBJ1-4): EPEVTQTPSHQVTQMGQEVILRCVPISNHLYFYWYRQILGQKVEFLVSFYNNEISEKSEIFDDQFSVERPDGSNFTLKIRSTKLEDSAMYFCASSEDRPNEKLFFGSGTQLSVL.